Reported below is one TCR beta chain. This receptor's antigen is unknown. No qualities accompany the bases; no much larger clone lies one base away. The intended sense of this specimen's time point label: patch test 1, 2 weeks after DPC sensitization. This sample's treatment or condition label indicates: therapeutic diphenylcyclopropenone sensitization with weekly scalp DPC. At each patch-test visit, blood was drawn before the patch test was applied. Patients were eligible if aged 18 to 70, diagnosed with alopecia and judged suitable for DPC therapy, and pregnant patients were excluded. Total RNA was isolated from unfractionated whole blood collected in Tempus Blood RNA tubes. The method behind the library was RACE. Instrument used: NextSeq 500. Library preparation attached unique molecular identifiers to individual cDNA molecules for quantitative, reproducible TCR counting. For every blood RNA sample, sequencing covered both the TCR alpha and TCR beta chains. On the authors' methods: The median number of TCRs per sample was over 85,000, ranging from 23,224 to 690,600. The Decombinator software suite was used to annotate the V, J and CDR3 of the TCR reads. Every sample was subsampled to the same number of TCRs (28,000) for the PS versus PT1 abundance plots. TCRs were defined as expanded if absent before sensitization and observed at least eight times at the 2-week time point. The raw public data were reprocessed by TCRdb itself: fastp quality trimming at Q25, MiXCR clonotype calling, in-frame beta chains only. Entries are consolidated by CDR3 protein sequence, retaining the most common genes and DNA. These V and J calls originate from TCRdb's pipeline instead of the authors' own analysis. Present in this sample are over 45,000 distinct CDR3 sequences, about 9.3% of which were seen just once. The ten top clones hold about 14% of the sample.

The record originates from a study of human T cells and chemical hapten exposure (dated by TCRdb to about 2021). With respect to the entire study: For sensitization, 2% DPC in acetone was applied to a roughly 2 cm by roughly 2 cm area of upper inner arm skin. Alopecia areata with under or over 50% scalp involvement, alopecia totalis and alopecia universalis were represented in the patient cohort, which was mostly female. In alopecia patients, the study followed how the peripheral blood TCR repertoire changed in vivo over primary and secondary sensitization to diphenylcyclopropenone (DPC), a hapten. Blood samples were taken from patients before sensitization (week 0) and at 2, 6 and about 24 weeks after DPC sensitization. For TCR sequencing, blood came from some 31 alopecia patients at anywhere from one to four time points (pre-sensitization, 2, 6 and 24 weeks). Patch testing was done on the upper back using Finn chambers containing 0.01% DPC, and results were scored after 6 days according to International Contact Dermatitis Research Group standards. Libraries were pooled for sequencing, and per-sample TCR yields varied mainly because of small differences in library volumes within the pool. Throughout the study period of about 25 weeks, patients also received therapeutic DPC doses to the scalp every week. Results and caveats for the whole study, not just this receptor: Repeated subsampling changed both the strength of the expansion versus patch-test correlation and the threshold at which the correlation became significant. The number of PT1 expanded TCRs positively correlated with patch test score, significant at thresholds 8, 16 and 32 but not 4. Expanded TCRs formed significantly more large CDR3 similarity clusters than pre-sensitization or healthy control sets, consistent with antigen-driven responses. DPC sensitization did not change the number of TCRs with a frequency above 1 in 1000, and there was no evidence of changes in global repertoire structure. Because all patients had alopecia, a presumed autoimmune disease, the immune response of the patients might differ from that of healthy individuals.

The CDR3 numbers 15 residues from cysteine through phenylalanine. The sequence is cut down to CDR3 DNA, 45 bases in frame from base 1. The germline V and J ends show losses of 2 bases and 4 bases respectively, and no gene match explains 4 bases of the junction. The germline V gene yields MRHNA for CDR1 and SNTAGT for CDR2. Sequencing used whole blood, obtained in connection with sensitization to the hapten diphenylcyclopropenone (DPC). The chain couples TRBV6-4 to TRBJ2-1, and 8 junction bases match TRBD2. The clonotype originates from a woman between 40 and 55 years old with alopecia areata. Some clones in this sample may be carry-over from other donors' samples. The nucleotides read TGTGCCAGCAGTGACGCCAGCGGGGGTTACAATGAGCAGTTCTTC. The translation is CASSDASGGYNEQFF.